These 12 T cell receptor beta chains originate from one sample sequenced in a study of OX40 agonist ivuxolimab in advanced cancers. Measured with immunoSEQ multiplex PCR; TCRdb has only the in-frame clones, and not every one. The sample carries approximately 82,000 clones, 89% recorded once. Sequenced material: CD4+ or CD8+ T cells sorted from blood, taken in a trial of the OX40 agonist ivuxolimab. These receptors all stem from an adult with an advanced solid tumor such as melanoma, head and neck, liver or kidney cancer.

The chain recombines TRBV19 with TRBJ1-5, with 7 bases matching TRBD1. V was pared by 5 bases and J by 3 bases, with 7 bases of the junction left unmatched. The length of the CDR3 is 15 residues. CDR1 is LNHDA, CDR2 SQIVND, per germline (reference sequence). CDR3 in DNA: TGTGCCAGTAGTCCCCAAGGACAGGACAATCAGCCCCAGCATTTT. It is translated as CASSPQGQDNQPQHF.

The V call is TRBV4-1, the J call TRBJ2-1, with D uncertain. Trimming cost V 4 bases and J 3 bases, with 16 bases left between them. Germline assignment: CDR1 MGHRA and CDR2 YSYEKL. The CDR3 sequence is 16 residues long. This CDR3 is CASSPLTASHYNEQFF. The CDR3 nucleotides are TGCGCCAGCAGCCCCCTAACAGCGAGTCACTACAATGAGCAGTTCTTC.

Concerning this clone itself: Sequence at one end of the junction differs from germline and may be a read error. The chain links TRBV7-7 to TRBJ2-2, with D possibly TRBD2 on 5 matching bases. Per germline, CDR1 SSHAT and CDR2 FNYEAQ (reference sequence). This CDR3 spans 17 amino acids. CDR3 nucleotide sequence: TGTGCTAGCAGCTTAGTATCGCTAGCAGCGTCCGGCGGGGAGCTGTTTTTT. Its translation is CASSLVSLAASGGELFF.

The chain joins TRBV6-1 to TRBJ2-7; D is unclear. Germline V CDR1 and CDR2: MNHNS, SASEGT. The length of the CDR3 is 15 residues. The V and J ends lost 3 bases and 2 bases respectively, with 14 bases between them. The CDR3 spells CASSEGYNSAYEQYF. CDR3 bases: TGTGCCAGCAGTGAGGGTTACAATAGTGCCTACGAGCAGTACTTC.

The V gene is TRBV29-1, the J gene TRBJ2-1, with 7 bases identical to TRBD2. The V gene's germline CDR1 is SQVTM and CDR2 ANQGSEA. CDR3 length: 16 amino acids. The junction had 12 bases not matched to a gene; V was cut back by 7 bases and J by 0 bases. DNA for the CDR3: TGCAGCGGCGGGGGTCTCGGGTCAGCCTCCTACAATGAGCAGTTCTTC. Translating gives CSGGGLGSASYNEQFF.

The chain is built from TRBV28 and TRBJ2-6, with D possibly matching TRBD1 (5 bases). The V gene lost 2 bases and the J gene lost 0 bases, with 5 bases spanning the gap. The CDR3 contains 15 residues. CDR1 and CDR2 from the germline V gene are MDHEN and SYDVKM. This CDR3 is CASSLGASGANVLTF. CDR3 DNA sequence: TGTGCCAGCAGTTTAGGGGCCTCTGGGGCCAACGTCCTGACTTTC.

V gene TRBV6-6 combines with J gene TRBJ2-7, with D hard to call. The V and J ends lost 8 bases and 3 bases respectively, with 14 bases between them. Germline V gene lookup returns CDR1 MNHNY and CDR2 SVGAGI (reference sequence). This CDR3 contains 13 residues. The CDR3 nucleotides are TGTGCCAGCGCCCCGCGAGACAACTACGAGCAGTACTTC. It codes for CASAPRDNYEQYF.

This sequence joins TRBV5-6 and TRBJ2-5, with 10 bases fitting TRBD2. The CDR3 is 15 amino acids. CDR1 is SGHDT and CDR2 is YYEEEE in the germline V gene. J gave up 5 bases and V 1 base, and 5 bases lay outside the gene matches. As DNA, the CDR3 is TGTGCCAGCAGCTTGTCGCTAGCGGGAGTGGAGACCCAGTACTTC. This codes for CASSLSLAGVETQYF.

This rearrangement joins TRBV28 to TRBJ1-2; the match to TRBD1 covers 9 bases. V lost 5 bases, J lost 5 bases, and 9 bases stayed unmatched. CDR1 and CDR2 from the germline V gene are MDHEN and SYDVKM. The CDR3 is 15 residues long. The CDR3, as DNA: TGTGCCAGCAGTGCCCTGACAGGGGGAAGGTATGGCTACACCTTC. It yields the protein CASSALTGGRYGYTF.

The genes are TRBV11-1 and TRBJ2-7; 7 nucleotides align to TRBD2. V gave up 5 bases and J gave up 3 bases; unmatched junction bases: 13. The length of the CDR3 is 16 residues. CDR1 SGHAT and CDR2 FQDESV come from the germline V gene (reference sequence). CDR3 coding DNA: TGTGCCAGCAGCGGGTCGGGGGGAGGTCGGAACTACGAGCAGTACTTC. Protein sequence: CASSGSGGGRNYEQYF.

This chain's CDR3 is CASSPRGSGGSTGELFF. The CDR3 nucleotides are TGCGCCAGCAGCCCCCGGGGTAGCGGGGGTTCCACCGGGGAGCTGTTTTTT. The chain joins TRBV5-1 to TRBJ2-2; 9 positions agree with TRBD2. From germline, CDR1 is SGHRS and CDR2 YFSETQ. This CDR3 is 17 amino acids long. The V segment lost 4 bases and the J segment 4 bases; nucleotides outside the gene matches: 11.

The DNA for the CDR3 is TGTGCCAGCAGCAAAGATCCTAGGGGGTGGGCCAAAAACATTCAGTACTTC. This sequence encodes CASSKDPRGWAKNIQYF. J is TRBJ2-4 and V is TRBV21-1; TRBD1, the table's D call, lacks a check against the DNA. TRBV21-1 corresponds to a pseudogene. This CDR3 region has 17 residues.